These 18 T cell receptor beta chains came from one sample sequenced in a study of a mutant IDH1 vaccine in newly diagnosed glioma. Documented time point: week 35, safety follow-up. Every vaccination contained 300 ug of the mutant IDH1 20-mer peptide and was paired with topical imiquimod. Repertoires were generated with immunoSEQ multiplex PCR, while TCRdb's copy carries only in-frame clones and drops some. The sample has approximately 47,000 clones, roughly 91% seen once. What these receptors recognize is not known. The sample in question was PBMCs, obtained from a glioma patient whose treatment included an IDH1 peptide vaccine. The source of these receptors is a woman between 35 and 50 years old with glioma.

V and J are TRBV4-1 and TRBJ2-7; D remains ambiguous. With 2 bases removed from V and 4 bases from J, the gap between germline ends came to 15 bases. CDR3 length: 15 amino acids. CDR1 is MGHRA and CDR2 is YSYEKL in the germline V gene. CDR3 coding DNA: TGCGCCAGCAGCCAAAGTGGCCAGAACACATACGAGCAGTACTTC. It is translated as CASSQSGQNTYEQYF.

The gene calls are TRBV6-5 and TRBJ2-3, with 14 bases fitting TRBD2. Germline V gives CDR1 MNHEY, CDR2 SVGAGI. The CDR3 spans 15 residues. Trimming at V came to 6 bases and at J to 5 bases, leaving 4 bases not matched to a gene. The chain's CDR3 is CASSSGTSGRDTQYF. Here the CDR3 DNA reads TGTGCCAGCAGCTCCGGGACTAGCGGGAGAGATACGCAGTATTTT.

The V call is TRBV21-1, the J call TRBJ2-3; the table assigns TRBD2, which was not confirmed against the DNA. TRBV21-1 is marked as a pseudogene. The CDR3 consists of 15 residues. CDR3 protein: CASFGTSGTTDTQYF. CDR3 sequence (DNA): TGTGCCAGCTTTGGTACTAGCGGGACCACAGATACGCAGTATTTT.

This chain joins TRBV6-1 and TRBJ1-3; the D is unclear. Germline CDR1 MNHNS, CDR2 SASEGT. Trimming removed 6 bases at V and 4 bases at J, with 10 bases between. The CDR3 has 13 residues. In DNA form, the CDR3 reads TGTGCCAGCAGAACGTCTTCAGGAAACACCATATATTTT. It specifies CASRTSSGNTIYF.

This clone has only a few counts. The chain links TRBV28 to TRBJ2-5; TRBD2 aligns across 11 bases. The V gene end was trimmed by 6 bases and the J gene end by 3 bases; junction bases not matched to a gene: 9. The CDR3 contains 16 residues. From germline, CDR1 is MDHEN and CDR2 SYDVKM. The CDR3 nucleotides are TGTGCCAGCAGCTCCACCGGACTAGCGGGTAAAGAGACCCAGTACTTC. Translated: CASSSTGLAGKETQYF.

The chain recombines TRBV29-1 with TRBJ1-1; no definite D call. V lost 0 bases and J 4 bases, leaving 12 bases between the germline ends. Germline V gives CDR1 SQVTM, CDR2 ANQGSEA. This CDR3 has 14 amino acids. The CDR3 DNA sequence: TGCAGCGTTGAAGACCCTCTGGGTCTCACTGAAGCTTTCTTT. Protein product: CSVEDPLGLTEAFF.

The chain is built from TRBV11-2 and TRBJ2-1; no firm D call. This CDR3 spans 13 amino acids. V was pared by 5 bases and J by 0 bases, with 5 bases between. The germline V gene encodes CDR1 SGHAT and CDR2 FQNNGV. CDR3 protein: CASSPISYNEQFF. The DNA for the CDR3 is TGTGCCAGCAGCCCAATCTCCTACAATGAGCAGTTCTTC. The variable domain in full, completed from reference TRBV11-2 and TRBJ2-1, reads EAGVAQSPRYKIIEKRQSVAFWCNPISGHATLYWYQQILGQGPKLLIQFQNNGVVDDSQLPKDRFSAERLKGVDSTLKIQPAKLEDSAVYLCASSPISYNEQFFGPGTRLTVL.

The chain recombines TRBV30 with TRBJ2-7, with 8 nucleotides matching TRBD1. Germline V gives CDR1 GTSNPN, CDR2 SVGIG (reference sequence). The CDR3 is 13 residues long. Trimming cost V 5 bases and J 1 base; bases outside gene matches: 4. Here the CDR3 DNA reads TGTGCCTGGGCCAGGGGGCTATCCTACGAGCAGTACTTC. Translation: CAWARGLSYEQYF.

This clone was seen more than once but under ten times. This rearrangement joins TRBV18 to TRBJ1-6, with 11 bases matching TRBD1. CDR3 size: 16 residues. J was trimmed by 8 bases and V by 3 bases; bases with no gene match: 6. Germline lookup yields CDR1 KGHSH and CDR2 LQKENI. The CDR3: CASSPLGQGGDSPLHF. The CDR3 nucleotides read TGTGCCAGCTCACCGCTGGGACAGGGGGGAGATTCACCCCTCCACTTT.

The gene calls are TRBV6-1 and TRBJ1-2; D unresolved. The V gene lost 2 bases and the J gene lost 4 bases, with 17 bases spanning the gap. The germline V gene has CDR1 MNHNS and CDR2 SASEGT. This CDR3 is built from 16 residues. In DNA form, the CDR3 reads TGTGCCAGCAGTGAACTCGTCCCCGCGGGGTCCTATGGCTACACCTTC. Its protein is CASSELVPAGSYGYTF.

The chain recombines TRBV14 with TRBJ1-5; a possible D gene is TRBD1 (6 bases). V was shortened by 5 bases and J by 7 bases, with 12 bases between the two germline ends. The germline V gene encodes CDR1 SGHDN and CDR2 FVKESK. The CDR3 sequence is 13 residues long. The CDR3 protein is CASSYKQGQPQHF. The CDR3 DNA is TGTGCCAGCAGCTATAAACAGGGCCAGCCCCAGCATTTT.

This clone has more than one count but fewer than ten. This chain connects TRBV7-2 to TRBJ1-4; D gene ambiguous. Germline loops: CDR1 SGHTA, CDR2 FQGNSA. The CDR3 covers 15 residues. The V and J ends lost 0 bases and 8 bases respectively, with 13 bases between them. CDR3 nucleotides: TGTGCCAGCAGCTTAGCGACTGGAAGCCAGGAAAAACTGTTTTTT. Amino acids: CASSLATGSQEKLFF.

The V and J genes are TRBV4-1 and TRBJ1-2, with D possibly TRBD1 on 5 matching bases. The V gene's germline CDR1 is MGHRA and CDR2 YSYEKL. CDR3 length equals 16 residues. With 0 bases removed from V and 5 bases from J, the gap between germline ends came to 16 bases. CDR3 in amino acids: CASSQDTSQGQYGYTF. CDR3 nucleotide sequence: TGCGCCAGCAGCCAAGATACCTCGCAGGGCCAATATGGCTACACCTTC.

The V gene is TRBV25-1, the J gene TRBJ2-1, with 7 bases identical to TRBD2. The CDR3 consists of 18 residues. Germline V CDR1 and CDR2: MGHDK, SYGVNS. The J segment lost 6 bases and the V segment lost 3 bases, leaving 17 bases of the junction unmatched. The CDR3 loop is CASSEGRFLSGNINEQFF. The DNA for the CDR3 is TGTGCCAGCAGTGAGGGACGGTTCTTGAGCGGGAACATCAATGAGCAGTTCTTC.

CDR3 coding DNA: TGTGCCTGGACTGCGGGACCAACAGATACGCAGTATTTT. The encoded protein is CAWTAGPTDTQYF. The chain is built from TRBV30 and TRBJ2-3; D might be TRBD2 (6 bases). The V gene's germline CDR1 is GTSNPN and CDR2 SVGIG (reference sequence). Trimming cost V 4 bases and J 3 bases, with 11 bases left between them. The CDR3 sequence is 13 residues long.

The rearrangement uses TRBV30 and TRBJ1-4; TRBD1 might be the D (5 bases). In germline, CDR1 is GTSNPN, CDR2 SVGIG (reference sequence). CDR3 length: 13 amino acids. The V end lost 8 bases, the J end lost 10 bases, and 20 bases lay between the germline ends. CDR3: CALEGPGGTKLFF. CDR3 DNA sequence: TGTGCCCTGGAAGGCCCGGGGGGTACAAAACTGTTTTTT.

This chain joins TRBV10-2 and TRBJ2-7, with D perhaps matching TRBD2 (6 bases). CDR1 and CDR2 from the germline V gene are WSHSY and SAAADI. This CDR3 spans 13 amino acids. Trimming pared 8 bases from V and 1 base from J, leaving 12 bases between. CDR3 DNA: TGCGCCAGCTCAGGGACTTCTTCCTACGAGCAGTACTTC. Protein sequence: CASSGTSSYEQYF.

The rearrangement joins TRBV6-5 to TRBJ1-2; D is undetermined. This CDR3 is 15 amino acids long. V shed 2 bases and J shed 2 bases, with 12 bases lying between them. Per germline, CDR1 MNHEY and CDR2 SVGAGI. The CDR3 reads CASSYGPPQNYGYTF. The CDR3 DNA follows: TGTGCCAGCAGTTACGGTCCGCCCCAAAACTATGGCTACACCTTC.